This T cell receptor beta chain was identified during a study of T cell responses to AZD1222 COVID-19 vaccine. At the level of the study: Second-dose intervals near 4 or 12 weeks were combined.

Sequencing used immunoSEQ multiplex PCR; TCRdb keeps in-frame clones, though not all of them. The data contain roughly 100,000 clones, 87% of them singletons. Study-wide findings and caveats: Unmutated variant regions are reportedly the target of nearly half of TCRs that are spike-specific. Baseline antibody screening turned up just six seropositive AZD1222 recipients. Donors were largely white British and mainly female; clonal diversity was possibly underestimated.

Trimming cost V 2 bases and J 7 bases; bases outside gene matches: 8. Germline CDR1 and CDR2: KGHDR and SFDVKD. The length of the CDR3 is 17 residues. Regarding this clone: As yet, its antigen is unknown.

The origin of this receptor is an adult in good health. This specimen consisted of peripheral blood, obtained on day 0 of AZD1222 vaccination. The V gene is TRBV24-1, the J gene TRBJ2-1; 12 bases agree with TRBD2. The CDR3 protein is CATSDSSSGRAGNEQFF. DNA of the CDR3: TGTGCCACCAGTGATTCCTCTAGCGGGAGGGCGGGTAATGAGCAGTTCTTC.